A selection of T cell receptor beta chains follows, all from one sample in a study of T cell repertoires in cytomegalovirus infection. A single record per CDR3 protein comes from TCRdb applying MiXCR to the reads. The data contain 80,000 or so distinct CDR3 sequences, more than 20% of them singletons. For these receptors, no antigen is known. Material: CD8+ T cells from cultured PBMCs, obtained from culture after CMV antigen stimulation. The receptors stem from a human donor in good health (CMV status not recorded). Some clones in this sample may be carry-over from other donors' samples. Both conserved end residues are part of each CDR3. Each record gives: D gene, clone size, J gene, V gene, CDR3 protein, CDR3 DNA. A D gene is named only where the DNA matches it firmly. Clone size appears in some rows only: once, few, many, or a class for an expanded clone.

d_gene: -
abundance: -
j_gene: TRBJ1-3
v_gene: TRBV4-3
CDR3aa: CASSQGRSGNTIYF
CDR3nt: TGCGCCAGCAGCCAGGGCCGCTCTGGAAACACCATATATTTT

d_gene: -
abundance: many
j_gene: TRBJ1-1
v_gene: TRBV15
CDR3aa: CATSPRGQPGTEAFF
CDR3nt: TGTGCCACCAGCCCCCGCGGGCAGCCGGGCACTGAAGCTTTCTTT

d_gene: -
abundance: -
j_gene: TRBJ1-2
v_gene: TRBV27
CDR3aa: CASSPNGNYGYTF
CDR3nt: TGTGCCAGCAGTCCTAACGGGAACTATGGCTACACCTTC

d_gene: -
abundance: many
j_gene: TRBJ2-7
v_gene: TRBV12-3/TRBV12-4
CDR3aa: CASSFPPVGSSYEQYF
CDR3nt: TGTGCCAGCAGTTTCCCCCCCGTGGGAAGCTCCTACGAGCAGTACTTC

d_gene: -
abundance: few
j_gene: TRBJ1-1
v_gene: TRBV7-9
CDR3aa: CASSLLRGRIMNTEAFF
CDR3nt: TGTGCCAGCAGCTTACTCAGGGGTAGAATCATGAACACTGAAGCTTTCTTT

d_gene: -
abundance: -
j_gene: TRBJ1-2
v_gene: TRBV6-6
CDR3aa: CASSDRTEDGYTF
CDR3nt: TGTGCCAGCAGTGACAGGACGGAGGATGGCTACACCTTC

d_gene: TRBD1
abundance: many
j_gene: TRBJ1-2
v_gene: TRBV9
CDR3aa: CASSVDGTGTSGYTF
CDR3nt: TGTGCCAGCAGCGTAGACGGGACAGGGACAAGCGGCTACACCTTC

d_gene: -
abundance: -
j_gene: TRBJ2-3
v_gene: TRBV14
CDR3aa: CASSQAREVTDTQYF
CDR3nt: TGTGCCAGCAGCCAAGCCAGGGAAGTCACAGATACGCAGTATTTT

d_gene: TRBD1
abundance: few
j_gene: TRBJ2-7
v_gene: TRBV5-1
CDR3aa: CASSLGTGETYEQYF
CDR3nt: TGCGCCAGCAGTTTAGGGACAGGGGAAACCTACGAGCAGTACTTC

d_gene: -
abundance: -
j_gene: TRBJ2-1
v_gene: TRBV19
CDR3aa: CASTPGDNEQFF
CDR3nt: TGTGCCAGTACCCCGGGGGACAATGAGCAGTTCTTC

d_gene: -
abundance: -
j_gene: TRBJ2-1
v_gene: TRBV7-2
CDR3aa: CASSTPPWAEQFF
CDR3nt: TGTGCCAGCAGCACACCTCCCTGGGCAGAGCAGTTCTTC

d_gene: TRBD2
abundance: -
j_gene: TRBJ2-5
v_gene: TRBV7-3
CDR3aa: CASSPGTSGGPNYRTQYF
CDR3nt: TGTGCCAGCAGCCCGGGGACTAGCGGGGGCCCGAATTACAGGACCCAGTACTTC

d_gene: TRBD1
abundance: -
j_gene: TRBJ2-2
v_gene: TRBV5-6
CDR3aa: CASSLTGTANTGELFF
CDR3nt: TGTGCCAGCAGCTTAACCGGGACAGCGAACACCGGGGAGCTGTTTTTT

d_gene: -
abundance: -
j_gene: TRBJ2-6
v_gene: TRBV4-3
CDR3aa: CASSRDTYSGANVLTF
CDR3nt: TGCGCCAGCAGCCGAGACACCTACTCTGGGGCCAACGTCCTGACTTTC

d_gene: TRBD2
abundance: many
j_gene: TRBJ2-5
v_gene: TRBV7-9
CDR3aa: CASSDQLAGTQETQYF
CDR3nt: TGTGCCAGCAGCGACCAGCTAGCGGGAACCCAAGAGACCCAGTACTTC

d_gene: -
abundance: -
j_gene: TRBJ2-4
v_gene: TRBV28
CDR3aa: CATEGGGYKNIQYF
CDR3nt: TGTGCCACCGAGGGGGGGGGTTACAAAAACATTCAGTACTTC

d_gene: -
abundance: many
j_gene: TRBJ1-1
v_gene: TRBV28
CDR3aa: CASSLSEGGGTEAFF
CDR3nt: TGTGCCAGCAGTTTATCTGAGGGAGGAGGCACTGAAGCTTTCTTT

d_gene: -
abundance: -
j_gene: TRBJ1-1
v_gene: TRBV27
CDR3aa: CASSGTVNTEAFF
CDR3nt: TGTGCCAGCAGTGGGACTGTGAACACTGAAGCTTTCTTT

d_gene: -
abundance: -
j_gene: TRBJ2-7
v_gene: TRBV4-3
CDR3aa: CASSQDPEGIYEQYF
CDR3nt: TGCGCCAGCAGCCAAGATCCCGAGGGGATATACGAGCAGTACTTC

d_gene: -
abundance: few
j_gene: TRBJ2-5
v_gene: TRBV5-5
CDR3aa: CASSPTVGETQYF
CDR3nt: TGTGCCAGCAGCCCCACCGTAGGAGAGACCCAGTACTTC

d_gene: TRBD1
abundance: many
j_gene: TRBJ2-5
v_gene: TRBV20-1
CDR3aa: CSATSGTGEGETQYF
CDR3nt: TGCAGTGCTACTAGTGGGACAGGGGAAGGGGAGACCCAGTACTTC

d_gene: -
abundance: many
j_gene: TRBJ1-1
v_gene: TRBV12-3/TRBV12-4
CDR3aa: CASSWTPRNTEAFF
CDR3nt: TGTGCCAGCAGTTGGACCCCGCGGAACACTGAAGCTTTCTTT

d_gene: -
abundance: -
j_gene: TRBJ2-2
v_gene: TRBV3-1
CDR3aa: CASSQVETGRFYGELFF
CDR3nt: TGTGCCAGCAGCCAAGTTGAGACAGGGAGGTTCTACGGGGAGCTGTTTTTT

d_gene: -
abundance: -
j_gene: TRBJ2-7
v_gene: TRBV4-3
CDR3aa: CASSQVVYLAMYEQYF
CDR3nt: TGCGCCAGCAGCCAAGTGGTGTACTTAGCTATGTACGAGCAGTACTTC

d_gene: -
abundance: -
j_gene: TRBJ1-5
v_gene: TRBV7-2
CDR3aa: CASSFGRGPNQPQHF
CDR3nt: TGTGCCAGCAGCTTTGGACGGGGCCCAAATCAGCCCCAGCATTTT

d_gene: -
abundance: -
j_gene: TRBJ1-2
v_gene: TRBV28
CDR3aa: CASHPASRGGGYTF
CDR3nt: TGTGCCAGCCACCCAGCCAGCCGCGGCGGGGGCTACACCTTC

d_gene: -
abundance: -
j_gene: TRBJ2-5
v_gene: TRBV12-3/TRBV12-4
CDR3aa: CASSWHSQETQYF
CDR3nt: TGTGCCAGCAGTTGGCACAGCCAAGAGACCCAGTACTTC

d_gene: TRBD1
abundance: -
j_gene: TRBJ2-5
v_gene: TRBV4-2
CDR3aa: CASSPDPGQGILETQYF
CDR3nt: TGTGCCAGCAGCCCGGACCCGGGACAGGGGATATTGGAGACCCAGTACTTC

d_gene: -
abundance: few
j_gene: TRBJ2-6
v_gene: TRBV7-4
CDR3aa: CASSPQAGSGANVLTF
CDR3nt: TGTGCCAGCAGCCCTCAGGCGGGGTCTGGGGCCAACGTCCTGACTTTC

d_gene: -
abundance: few
j_gene: TRBJ1-1
v_gene: TRBV10-3
CDR3aa: CAIKQASSTEAFF
CDR3nt: TGTGCCATCAAGCAGGCTTCATCGACTGAAGCTTTCTTT

d_gene: TRBD2
abundance: many
j_gene: TRBJ2-1
v_gene: TRBV7-2
CDR3aa: CASRPTSLSNSYNEQFF
CDR3nt: TGTGCCAGCAGACCGACTAGCCTTTCAAATTCCTACAATGAGCAGTTCTTC

d_gene: TRBD1
abundance: few
j_gene: TRBJ1-5
v_gene: TRBV28
CDR3aa: CASNEGQVSNQPQHF
CDR3nt: TGTGCCAGCAACGAGGGACAGGTGAGCAATCAGCCCCAGCATTTT

d_gene: TRBD1
abundance: -
j_gene: TRBJ1-1
v_gene: TRBV7-9
CDR3aa: CASSSGTAEAFF
CDR3nt: TGTGCCAGCAGCTCCGGGACAGCTGAAGCTTTCTTT

d_gene: -
abundance: many
j_gene: TRBJ2-6
v_gene: TRBV12-3/TRBV12-4
CDR3aa: CASSLYRQGNPSGANVLTF
CDR3nt: TGTGCCAGCAGTTTATACAGGCAGGGGAACCCTTCTGGGGCCAACGTCCTGACTTTC

d_gene: TRBD1
abundance: few
j_gene: TRBJ1-2
v_gene: TRBV12-3/TRBV12-4
CDR3aa: CASSLVGTAGRGYTF
CDR3nt: TGTGCCAGCAGTTTAGTAGGGACAGCAGGACGGGGCTACACCTTC

d_gene: -
abundance: -
j_gene: TRBJ2-1
v_gene: TRBV11-2
CDR3aa: CASSLGLANEQFF
CDR3nt: TGTGCCAGCAGCTTAGGGCTCGCAAATGAGCAGTTCTTC

d_gene: TRBD2
abundance: many
j_gene: TRBJ2-7
v_gene: TRBV7-8
CDR3aa: CASSPWTSGGGEQYF
CDR3nt: TGTGCCAGCAGCCCCTGGACTAGCGGGGGGGGGGAGCAGTACTTC

d_gene: -
abundance: -
j_gene: TRBJ2-5
v_gene: TRBV6-2/TRBV6-3
CDR3aa: CASSYNVGPKETQYF
CDR3nt: TGTGCCAGCAGTTACAACGTGGGACCAAAAGAGACCCAGTACTTC

d_gene: TRBD2
abundance: many
j_gene: TRBJ2-1
v_gene: TRBV27
CDR3aa: CASSPSGGSSYNEQFF
CDR3nt: TGTGCCAGCAGTCCTAGCGGGGGAAGCTCCTACAATGAGCAGTTCTTC

d_gene: -
abundance: many
j_gene: TRBJ1-1
v_gene: TRBV7-2
CDR3aa: CASSLVSKGTEAFF
CDR3nt: TGTGCCAGCAGCTTAGTTTCAAAGGGAACCGAAGCTTTCTTT

d_gene: TRBD2
abundance: many
j_gene: TRBJ2-5
v_gene: TRBV7-8
CDR3aa: CASSPTVAGVQETQYF
CDR3nt: TGTGCCAGCAGCCCAACCGTAGCGGGGGTCCAAGAGACCCAGTACTTC

d_gene: -
abundance: many
j_gene: TRBJ2-7
v_gene: TRBV4-1
CDR3aa: CASSLQGDKAYEQYF
CDR3nt: TGCGCCAGCAGCCTCCAAGGGGACAAGGCCTACGAGCAGTACTTC

d_gene: -
abundance: -
j_gene: TRBJ2-5
v_gene: TRBV5-5
CDR3aa: CASSLPGQETQYF
CDR3nt: TGTGCCAGCAGCTTGCCAGGGCAAGAGACCCAGTACTTC

d_gene: -
abundance: many
j_gene: TRBJ1-1
v_gene: TRBV7-9
CDR3aa: CASSPTGSTEAFF
CDR3nt: TGTGCCAGCAGCCCTACGGGCAGCACTGAAGCTTTCTTT

d_gene: TRBD1
abundance: -
j_gene: TRBJ1-1
v_gene: TRBV19
CDR3aa: CASSKDRGLMNTEAFF
CDR3nt: TGTGCCAGTAGCAAGGACAGGGGGTTAATGAACACTGAAGCTTTCTTT

d_gene: TRBD1
abundance: -
j_gene: TRBJ1-5
v_gene: TRBV27
CDR3aa: CASSLRGTGEDQPQHF
CDR3nt: TGTGCCAGCAGCCTTCGGGGGACAGGGGAAGATCAGCCCCAGCATTTT

d_gene: -
abundance: few
j_gene: TRBJ2-2
v_gene: TRBV24-1
CDR3aa: CATSRGNTGELFF
CDR3nt: TGTGCCACCAGCCGGGGGAATACCGGGGAGCTGTTTTTT

d_gene: TRBD1
abundance: many
j_gene: TRBJ2-4
v_gene: TRBV6-1
CDR3aa: CASSEVAGGGKNIQYF
CDR3nt: TGTGCCAGCAGTGAAGTCGCAGGGGGCGGCAAAAACATTCAGTACTTC

d_gene: TRBD1
abundance: many
j_gene: TRBJ1-1
v_gene: TRBV7-2
CDR3aa: CASSLAGQGSVNAEAFF
CDR3nt: TGTGCCAGCAGCCTGGCCGGACAGGGGAGCGTGAACGCTGAAGCTTTCTTT

d_gene: -
abundance: -
j_gene: TRBJ1-4
v_gene: TRBV6-2/TRBV6-3
CDR3aa: CASSYVTDSEKLFF
CDR3nt: TGTGCCAGCAGTTACGTGACGGACTCTGAAAAACTGTTTTTT

d_gene: TRBD1
abundance: -
j_gene: TRBJ2-5
v_gene: TRBV11-3
CDR3aa: CASSLGTGATQYF
CDR3nt: TGTGCCAGCAGCTTAGGAACAGGGGCGACCCAGTACTTC

d_gene: -
abundance: few
j_gene: TRBJ1-1
v_gene: TRBV12-3/TRBV12-4
CDR3aa: CASSRGQAFF
CDR3nt: TGTGCCAGCAGCAGGGGCCAAGCTTTCTTT

d_gene: TRBD2
abundance: many
j_gene: TRBJ2-7
v_gene: TRBV20-1
CDR3aa: CSASIIGQPRTSGSYEQYF
CDR3nt: TGCAGTGCTAGTATTATTGGACAGCCCAGGACTAGCGGTTCCTACGAGCAGTACTTC

d_gene: -
abundance: few
j_gene: TRBJ1-2
v_gene: TRBV9
CDR3aa: CASSSNRVGYGYTF
CDR3nt: TGTGCCAGCAGCTCAAACAGGGTAGGCTATGGCTACACCTTC

d_gene: -
abundance: once
j_gene: TRBJ1-3
v_gene: TRBV15
CDR3aa: CATSRGGGAGNTIYF
CDR3nt: TGTGCCACCAGCAGAGGAGGGGGGGCTGGAAACACCATATATTTT

d_gene: -
abundance: -
j_gene: TRBJ1-1
v_gene: TRBV6-2/TRBV6-3
CDR3aa: CASSYGSGPRGDTEAFF
CDR3nt: TGTGCCAGCAGTTATGGGTCAGGTCCGAGAGGGGACACTGAAGCTTTCTTT

d_gene: -
abundance: few
j_gene: TRBJ1-5
v_gene: TRBV4-1
CDR3aa: CASSQDRWRRGEDWAQHF
CDR3nt: TGCGCCAGCAGCCAAGATCGGTGGAGGAGGGGCGAGGATTGGGCCCAGCATTTT

d_gene: -
abundance: -
j_gene: TRBJ1-5
v_gene: TRBV4-3
CDR3aa: CASSQESPGPADQPQHF
CDR3nt: TGCGCCAGCAGCCAAGAGTCCCCAGGGCCCGCGGATCAGCCCCAGCATTTT

d_gene: TRBD1
abundance: -
j_gene: TRBJ2-7
v_gene: TRBV4-2
CDR3aa: CASSQGTDSYEQYF
CDR3nt: TGTGCCAGCAGCCAGGGGACAGACTCCTACGAGCAGTACTTC